The rows below give T cell receptor beta chains drawn from one sample of a study of T cells in Graves' hyperthyroidism and ophthalmopathy. TCRdb independently ran MiXCR on the multiplex PCR reads; one entry per CDR3 protein. The sample yields over 700,000 distinct CDR3 sequences, roughly 20% seen once. Sample: blood. The receptors stem from a woman between 50 and 59 years old with Graves' hyperthyroidism that later progressed to Graves' ophthalmopathy. Each CDR3 is given with its conserved first and last residue. A D gene is named only where the DNA matches it firmly. Size is stated for part of the rows, as once, few or many counts, or as a class when the clone is expanded.

abundance | d_gene | j_gene | v_gene | CDR3nt | CDR3aa
many | TRBD2 | TRBJ2-1 | TRBV2 | TGTGCCAGCAGTGGGAGCGGGGGGGAGTCTGAGCAGTTCTTC | CASSGSGGESEQFF
. | . | TRBJ1-1 | TRBV20-1 | TGCAGTGCTAGTCTATTGAACACTGAAGCTTTCTTT | CSASLLNTEAFF
. | . | TRBJ2-3 | TRBV6-2/TRBV6-3 | TGTGCCAGCAGTTACTCTGTCTCGACTACGCAGTATTTT | CASSYSVSTTQYF
many | . | TRBJ1-2 | TRBV7-8 | TGTGCCAGCAGCTTATTTGCAGTGGGACGTGATGGCTACACCTTC | CASSLFAVGRDGYTF
few | TRBD1 | TRBJ1-4 | TRBV20-1 | TGCAGTGCACCAGGACAGGGGTATAATGAAAAACTGTTTTTT | CSAPGQGYNEKLFF
many | . | TRBJ2-7 | TRBV7-9 | TGTGCCAGCAGCTCCAGCGGCTCCTACGAGCAGTACTTC | CASSSSGSYEQYF
many | . | TRBJ1-2 | TRBV3-1 | TGTGCCAGCAGCAGGGACAACGCTTACTATGGCTACACCTTC | CASSRDNAYYGYTF
few | . | TRBJ1-1 | TRBV7-8 | TGTGCCAGCAGCTTTAATACAGGGCTGGGGATGAACACTGAAGCTTTCTTT | CASSFNTGLGMNTEAFF
many | . | TRBJ2-1 | TRBV7-9 | TGTGCCAGCAGTTGGGATCTGGGGGAGCAGTTCTTC | CASSWDLGEQFF
few | TRBD2 | TRBJ2-1 | TRBV5-6 | TGTGCCAGCAGCCCTACTAGCGGGGTAGGGAATGAGCAGTTCTTC | CASSPTSGVGNEQFF
many | TRBD1 | TRBJ1-5 | TRBV20-1 | TGCAGTGCTACCACAGGGGGCGGCAATCAGCCCCAGCATTTT | CSATTGGGNQPQHF
. | . | TRBJ1-5 | TRBV6-1 | TGTGCCAGCAGTGAAGCTGGCGCTAATAGCAATCAGCCCCAGCATTTT | CASSEAGANSNQPQHF
few | TRBD1 | TRBJ1-6 | TRBV30 | TGTGCCTGGGCAGGGGGTCATAATTCACCCCTCCACTTT | CAWAGGHNSPLHF
many | TRBD2 | TRBJ2-1 | TRBV5-1 | TGCGCCAGCAGCTCCAGCGGGGGTAACAGCTATGAGCAGTTCTTC | CASSSSGGNSYEQFF
. | . | TRBJ1-5 | TRBV15 | TGTGCCACCAGCCCTTGGGGTGGGGATAGCAATCAGCCCCAGCATTTT | CATSPWGGDSNQPQHF
few | TRBD2 | TRBJ2-5 | TRBV6-1 | TGTGCCAGCAGCCGACGTGATAGCGGGGGAAAGACCCAGTACTTC | CASSRRDSGGKTQYF
. | TRBD1 | TRBJ2-3 | TRBV30 | TGTGCCTGGAGTGTACTAGGACAGGGCACAGATACGCAGTATTTT | CAWSVLGQGTDTQYF
many | . | TRBJ2-2 | TRBV2 | TGTGCCAGCAGTGAAGGCCAGGTGGTCGGGGAGCTGTTTTTT | CASSEGQVVGELFF
many | . | TRBJ2-1 | TRBV7-9 | TGTGCCAGCAGCTTATACCGGCGGACAGAGGTCTACAATGAGCAGTTCTTC | CASSLYRRTEVYNEQFF
few | TRBD1 | TRBJ2-3 | TRBV27 | TGTGCCAGCTGGACAGGGGTCGGCACAGATACGCAGTATTTT | CASWTGVGTDTQYF
. | . | TRBJ1-1 | TRBV9 | TGTGCCAGCAGCGCCGATCAGAACACTGAAGCTTTCTTT | CASSADQNTEAFF
. | . | TRBJ1-2 | TRBV5-8 | TGTGCCAGCTCCGGAGGTGGGCCTAACTATGGCTACACCTTC | CASSGGGPNYGYTF
few | . | TRBJ1-5 | TRBV30 | TGTGCCTGGAGTGCCGCAGGGGATCAGCCCCAGCATTTT | CAWSAAGDQPQHF
once | . | TRBJ2-7 | TRBV5-1 | TGCGCCAGCAGCCCCGGGACAAGGGGCTACGAGCAGTACTTC | CASSPGTRGYEQYF
many | . | TRBJ1-4 | TRBV27 | TGTGCCAGCACGTGGGATAATGAAAAACTGTTTTTT | CASTWDNEKLFF
few | TRBD1 | TRBJ1-1 | TRBV29-1 | TGCAGCGTCACCCCAGGGGGAGCTTTCTTT | CSVTPGGAFF
. | TRBD1 | TRBJ1-1 | TRBV29-1 | TGCAGCGCGGACGGGACAGGGGCGGGCACTGAAGCTTTCTTT | CSADGTGAGTEAFF
. | . | TRBJ2-3 | TRBV9 | TGTGCCAGCAGCGTAGGGGACGGAAACACAGATACGCAGTATTTT | CASSVGDGNTDTQYF
many | . | TRBJ2-2 | TRBV3-1 | TGTGCCAGCAGCCAAGTTACTAGCCAGGGCGGGGAGCTGTTTTTT | CASSQVTSQGGELFF
few | TRBD2 | TRBJ2-7 | TRBV4-1 | TGCGCCAGCAGCCAAGAGTGGCTAGCGGGGGGCCGCGAGCAGTACTTC | CASSQEWLAGGREQYF
many | . | TRBJ1-5 | TRBV10-2 | TGCGCCAGCAGTGAGGGAGGGGATCAGCCCCAGCATTTT | CASSEGGDQPQHF
many | TRBD1 | TRBJ1-3 | TRBV7-2 | TGTGCCAGCAGCTCGACAGGATTCCCCGGACAGGGCTCTGGAAACACCATATATTTT | CASSSTGFPGQGSGNTIYF
few | . | TRBJ1-4 | TRBV20-1 | TGCAGTGCTATCTTACCGGGGGGGCATGAAAAACTGTTTTTT | CSAILPGGHEKLFF
many | . | TRBJ1-1 | TRBV5-6 | TGTGCCAGCAGTAAGCTCCGGGACACTGAAGCTTTCTTT | CASSKLRDTEAFF
many | . | TRBJ1-2 | TRBV27 | TGTGCCAGCAGTCACGGTTCTAACTATGGCTACACCTTC | CASSHGSNYGYTF
. | . | TRBJ2-3 | TRBV27 | TGTGCCAGCAGTTTTGAAGATACGCAGTATTTT | CASSFEDTQYF
few | . | TRBJ2-7 | TRBV7-9 | TGTGCCAGCAGCTTAGCTGGGGCCGGTTTCTACGAGCAGTACTTC | CASSLAGAGFYEQYF
many | . | TRBJ1-4 | TRBV5-1 | TGCGCCAGCAGCTTTGATGCGGGGGTATATGAAAAACTGTTTTTT | CASSFDAGVYEKLFF
few | . | TRBJ1-1 | TRBV19 | TGTGCCAGTAGTATGAGGGACGGGAGCACTGAAGCTTTCTTT | CASSMRDGSTEAFF
many | TRBD2 | TRBJ2-3 | TRBV12-3/TRBV12-4 | TGTGCCAGCAGTCCCCTGGGACTAGCGGGGGGAGGGGATACGCAGTATTTT | CASSPLGLAGGGDTQYF
few | . | TRBJ2-1 | TRBV7-6 | TGTGCCAGCAGCTTATCTGCTAGCGTATCCTACAATGAGCAGTTCTTC | CASSLSASVSYNEQFF
few | . | TRBJ1-4 | TRBV5-1 | TGCGCCAGCAGAGAACAGGCAACTAATGAAAAACTGTTTTTT | CASREQATNEKLFF
few | . | TRBJ2-3 | TRBV6-1 | TGTGCCACGTTAGCAGCGGATACGCAGTATTTT | CATLAADTQYF
few | . | TRBJ2-7 | TRBV9 | TGTGCCAGCAGCGTAGGGCAGGCCTCCTACGAGCAGTACTTC | CASSVGQASYEQYF
many | TRBD1 | TRBJ1-1 | TRBV12-5 | TGTGCTAGTGGTTTGACCAGACAGGGACAGAGGACCAGTGAAGCTTTCTTT | CASGLTRQGQRTSEAFF
few | . | TRBJ2-2 | TRBV5-1 | TGCGCCAGCAGCTTAGAGGGGCGGGACACCGGGGAGCTGTTTTTT | CASSLEGRDTGELFF
many | . | TRBJ1-4 | TRBV5-1 | TGCGCCAGCAGCTTGTCCAGGGTTGATGAAAAACTGTTTTTT | CASSLSRVDEKLFF
few | . | TRBJ2-7 | TRBV27 | TGTGCCAGCAGTTTAAGGAGTTACTACGAGCAGTACTTC | CASSLRSYYEQYF
few | TRBD2 | TRBJ2-1 | TRBV20-1 | TGCAGTGCTGATAGACTAGCTAGCTACAATGAGCAGTTCTTC | CSADRLASYNEQFF
few | . | TRBJ1-5 | TRBV20-1 | TGCAGTGCTAGTCCCCCGGGGGGCGATCAGCCCCAGCATTTT | CSASPPGGDQPQHF
many | TRBD1 | TRBJ1-1 | TRBV6-6 | TGTGCCAGCAGTTACCGGACAGGGAGGGGAACTGAAGCTTTCTTT | CASSYRTGRGTEAFF
. | . | TRBJ2-2 | TRBV20-1 | TGCAGTGCGTCGGGACTCAACACCGGGGAGCTGTTTTTT | CSASGLNTGELFF
. | TRBD2 | TRBJ2-1 | TRBV6-2/TRBV6-3 | TGTGCCAGCAGCCCAGCGGGGGGGCGAAATGAGCAGTTCTTC | CASSPAGGRNEQFF
. | TRBD1 | TRBJ1-6 | TRBV27 | TGTGCCAGTAAACTTCCGGGACAGGGGGTTTCACCCCTCCACTTT | CASKLPGQGVSPLHF
few | TRBD2 | TRBJ2-5 | TRBV6-2/TRBV6-3 | TGTGCCAGCAGCCATAGACTAGCGGGGGCCGGGGGGGAGACCCAGTACTTC | CASSHRLAGAGGETQYF
once | . | TRBJ2-2 | TRBV5-1 | TGCGCCAGCAGCTTGGAGGGGGGCCTGAACACCGGGGAGCTGTTTTTT | CASSLEGGLNTGELFF
few | . | TRBJ2-4 | TRBV11-2 | TGTGCCAGCAGCTTAGAAAGAGCCAAAAACATTCAGTACTTC | CASSLERAKNIQYF
few | . | TRBJ1-5 | TRBV27 | TGTGCCAGCAGTTTATCGTCGGGGGGCACGGGCCAGCCCCAGCATTTT | CASSLSSGGTGQPQHF